This TCR beta chain is from a study of blood T cell repertoires in COVID-19. As for the study in general: The samples span acute and convalescent COVID-19 from the United States, Italy and Spain. PBMCs, B-cell-depleted T cells, or T cells provided the cDNA or gDNA that made up the material.

As handled by the study authors: Using reference gene primer amplification, nucleated cell counts were estimated. Sequenced by immunoSEQ multiplex PCR; TCRdb stores in-frame clones only, minus some. That table furnishes V, J and clone size, whereas the DNA furnished D and trimming. The data contain approximately 150,000 clones, about nine tenths of them singletons. There are 12 residues in the CDR3. V was pared by 5 bases and J by 9 bases, with 8 bases between. The germline V gene has CDR1 LGHDT and CDR2 YNNKEL (reference sequence). The chain combines TRBV3-1 (or the pseudogene TRBV3-2) with TRBJ1-6, with D hard to call. The TCR sequence derives from a man aged 60-69 years with active or convalescent COVID-19. The specimen sequenced was peripheral blood. The CDR3 loop is CASSWGGSPLHF. In nucleotides, the CDR3 is TGTGCCAGCAGCTGGGGAGGTTCACCCCTCCACTTT.